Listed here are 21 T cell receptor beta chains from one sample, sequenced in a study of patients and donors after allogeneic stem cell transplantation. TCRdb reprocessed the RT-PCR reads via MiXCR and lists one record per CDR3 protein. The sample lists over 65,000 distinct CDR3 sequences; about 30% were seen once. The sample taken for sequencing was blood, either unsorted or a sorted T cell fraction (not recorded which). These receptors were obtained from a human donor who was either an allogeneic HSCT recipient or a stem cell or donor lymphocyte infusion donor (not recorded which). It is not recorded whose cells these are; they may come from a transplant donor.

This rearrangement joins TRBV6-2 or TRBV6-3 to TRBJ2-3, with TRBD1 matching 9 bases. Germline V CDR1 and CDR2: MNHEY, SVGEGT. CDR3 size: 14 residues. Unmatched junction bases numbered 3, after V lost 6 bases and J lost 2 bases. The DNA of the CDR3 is TGTGCCAGCAGCCGGACAGGGGCCACAGATACGCAGTATTTT. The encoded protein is CASSRTGATDTQYF.

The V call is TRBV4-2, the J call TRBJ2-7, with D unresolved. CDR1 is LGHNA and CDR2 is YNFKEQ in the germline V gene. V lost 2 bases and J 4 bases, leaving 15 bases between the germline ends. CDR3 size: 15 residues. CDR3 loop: CASSQSGPRTYEQYF. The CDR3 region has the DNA TGTGCCAGCAGCCAATCGGGCCCCCGTACGTACGAGCAGTACTTC.

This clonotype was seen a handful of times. CDR3 residues: CSARGTNNQPQHF. The CDR3 region has the DNA TGCAGTGCTAGAGGGACAAACAATCAGCCCCAGCATTTT. V is TRBV20-1 and J is TRBJ1-5, with D perhaps matching TRBD1 (5 bases). CDR1 is DFQATT and CDR2 is SNEGSKA in the germline V gene (reference sequence). Trimming stripped 1 base from V and 3 bases from J, with 7 bases between. CDR3 length: 13 amino acids.

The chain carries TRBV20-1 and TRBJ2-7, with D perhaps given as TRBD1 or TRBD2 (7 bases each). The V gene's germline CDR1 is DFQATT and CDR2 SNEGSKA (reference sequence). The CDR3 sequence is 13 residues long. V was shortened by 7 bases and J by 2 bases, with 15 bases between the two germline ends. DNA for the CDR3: TGCAGTGTTAGCGGGCAGGGGGCCTACGAGCAGTACTTC. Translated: CSVSGQGAYEQYF.

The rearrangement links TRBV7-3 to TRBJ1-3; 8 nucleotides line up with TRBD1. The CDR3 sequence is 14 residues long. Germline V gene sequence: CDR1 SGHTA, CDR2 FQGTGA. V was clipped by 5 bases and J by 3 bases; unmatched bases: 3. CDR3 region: CASSPGTGGNTIYF. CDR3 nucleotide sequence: TGTGCCAGCAGCCCCGGGACAGGTGGAAACACCATATATTTT.

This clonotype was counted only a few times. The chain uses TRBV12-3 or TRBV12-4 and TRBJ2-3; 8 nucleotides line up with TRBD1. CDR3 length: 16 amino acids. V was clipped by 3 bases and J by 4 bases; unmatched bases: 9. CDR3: CASSFLGQGKSDTQYF. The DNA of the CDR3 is TGTGCCAGCAGTTTCCTAGGACAGGGAAAATCAGATACGCAGTATTTT.

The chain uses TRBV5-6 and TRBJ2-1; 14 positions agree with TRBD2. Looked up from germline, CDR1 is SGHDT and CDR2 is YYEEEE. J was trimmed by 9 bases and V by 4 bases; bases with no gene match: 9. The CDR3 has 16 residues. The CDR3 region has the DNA TGTGCCAGCAGCCTCCCGACTAGCGGGGGGGCGTTTGAGCAGTTCTTC. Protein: CASSLPTSGGAFEQFF.

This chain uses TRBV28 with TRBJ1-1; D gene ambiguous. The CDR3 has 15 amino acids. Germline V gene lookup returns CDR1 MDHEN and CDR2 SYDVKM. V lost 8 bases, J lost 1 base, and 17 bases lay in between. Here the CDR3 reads CASSLGLAPNTEAFF. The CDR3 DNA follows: TGTGCCAGCTCCTTAGGCCTTGCCCCGAACACTGAAGCTTTCTTT.

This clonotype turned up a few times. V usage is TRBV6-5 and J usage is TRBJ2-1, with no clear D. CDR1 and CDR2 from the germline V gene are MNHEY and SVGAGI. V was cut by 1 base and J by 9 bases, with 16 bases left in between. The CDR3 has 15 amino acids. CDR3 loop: CASSYFLGEAAEQFF. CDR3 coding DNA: TGTGCCAGCAGTTACTTCCTAGGTGAGGCTGCTGAGCAGTTCTTC.

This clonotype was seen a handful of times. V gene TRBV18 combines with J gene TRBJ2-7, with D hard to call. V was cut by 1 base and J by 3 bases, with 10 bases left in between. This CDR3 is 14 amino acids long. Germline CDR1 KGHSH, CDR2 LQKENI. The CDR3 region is CASSPQGDNYEQYF. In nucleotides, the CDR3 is TGTGCCAGCTCACCACAAGGAGACAACTACGAGCAGTACTTC.

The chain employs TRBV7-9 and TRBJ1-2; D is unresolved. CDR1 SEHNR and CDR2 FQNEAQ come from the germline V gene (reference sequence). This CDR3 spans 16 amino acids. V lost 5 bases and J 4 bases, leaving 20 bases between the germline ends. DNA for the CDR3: TGTGCCAGCAGCCTCCTAAACGAGCCAGGCCTCTATGGCTACACCTTC. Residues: CASSLLNEPGLYGYTF.

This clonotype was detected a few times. The CDR3 loop reads CATSRDRQEGNYGYTF. CDR3 coding DNA: TGTGCCACCAGCAGAGATCGACAGGAAGGTAACTATGGCTACACCTTC. The V gene is TRBV15, the J gene TRBJ1-2; perhaps TRBD1 as D (6 bases). Germline V gene data show CDR1 as LNHNV and CDR2 as YYDKDF (reference sequence). The CDR3 contains 16 residues. V was clipped by 0 bases and J by 1 base, with 12 bases between them.

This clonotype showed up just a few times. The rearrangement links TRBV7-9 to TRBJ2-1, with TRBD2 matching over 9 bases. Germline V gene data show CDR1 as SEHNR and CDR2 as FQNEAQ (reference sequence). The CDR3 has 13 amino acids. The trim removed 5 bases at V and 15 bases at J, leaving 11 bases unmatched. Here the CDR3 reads CASSLETGLAMFF. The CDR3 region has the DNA TGTGCCAGCAGCCTCGAAACTGGACTAGCGATGTTCTTC.

CDR3 sequence (DNA): TGTGCCAGCAGTTACTCTTCGGGGAATTCACCCCTCCACTTT. This gives the protein CASSYSSGNSPLHF. This chain links TRBV6-2 or TRBV6-3 with TRBJ1-6; no clear D gene. CDR3 length: 14 amino acids. Trimming pared 0 bases from V and 7 bases from J, leaving 7 bases between. CDR1 and CDR2 (germline): MNHEY, SVGEGT.

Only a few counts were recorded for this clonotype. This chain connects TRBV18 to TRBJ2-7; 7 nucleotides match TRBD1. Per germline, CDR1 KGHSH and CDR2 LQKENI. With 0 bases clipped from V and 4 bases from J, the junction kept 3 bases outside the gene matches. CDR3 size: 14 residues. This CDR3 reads CASSPPGQTYEQYF. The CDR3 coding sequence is TGTGCCAGCTCACCACCGGGACAGACTTACGAGCAGTACTTC.

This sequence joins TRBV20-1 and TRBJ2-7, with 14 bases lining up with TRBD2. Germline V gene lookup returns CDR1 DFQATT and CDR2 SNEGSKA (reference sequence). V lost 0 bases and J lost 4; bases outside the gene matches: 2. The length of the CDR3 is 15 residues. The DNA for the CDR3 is TGCAGTGCTAGAGAGGGGACTAGCGGGAGTTACGAGCAGTACTTC. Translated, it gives CSAREGTSGSYEQYF.

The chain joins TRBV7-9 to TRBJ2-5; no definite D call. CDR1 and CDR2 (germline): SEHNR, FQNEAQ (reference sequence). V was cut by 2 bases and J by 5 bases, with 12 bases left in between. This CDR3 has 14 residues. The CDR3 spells CASSLSSGRETQYF. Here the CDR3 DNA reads TGTGCCAGCAGCTTATCTAGTGGGCGGGAGACCCAGTACTTC.

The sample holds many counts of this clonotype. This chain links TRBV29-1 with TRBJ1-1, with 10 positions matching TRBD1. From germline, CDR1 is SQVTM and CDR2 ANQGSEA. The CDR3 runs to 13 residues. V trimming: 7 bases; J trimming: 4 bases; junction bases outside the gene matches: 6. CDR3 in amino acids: CSALRQGATEAFF. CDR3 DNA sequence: TGCAGCGCCCTACGACAGGGGGCCACTGAAGCTTTCTTT.

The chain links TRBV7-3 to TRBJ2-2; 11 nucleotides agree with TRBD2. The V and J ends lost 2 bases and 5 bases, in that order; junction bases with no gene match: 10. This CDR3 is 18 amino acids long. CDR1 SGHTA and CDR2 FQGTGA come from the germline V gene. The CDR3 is CASSLFPTSGEITGELFF. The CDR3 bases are TGTGCCAGCAGCTTATTCCCGACTAGCGGGGAAATAACCGGGGAGCTGTTTTTT.

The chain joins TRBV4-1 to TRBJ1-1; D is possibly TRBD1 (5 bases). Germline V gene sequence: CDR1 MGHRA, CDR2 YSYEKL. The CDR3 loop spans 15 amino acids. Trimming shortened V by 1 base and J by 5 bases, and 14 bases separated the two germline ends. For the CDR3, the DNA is TGCGCCAGCAGCCAAGTAGCGGGGGGAAGGACTGAAGCTTTCTTT. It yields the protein CASSQVAGGRTEAFF.

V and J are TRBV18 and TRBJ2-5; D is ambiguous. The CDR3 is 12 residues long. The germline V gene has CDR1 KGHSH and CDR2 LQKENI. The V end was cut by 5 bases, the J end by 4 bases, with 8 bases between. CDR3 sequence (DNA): TGTGCCAGCTCAGTGGGGATAGAGACCCAGTACTTC. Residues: CASSVGIETQYF.